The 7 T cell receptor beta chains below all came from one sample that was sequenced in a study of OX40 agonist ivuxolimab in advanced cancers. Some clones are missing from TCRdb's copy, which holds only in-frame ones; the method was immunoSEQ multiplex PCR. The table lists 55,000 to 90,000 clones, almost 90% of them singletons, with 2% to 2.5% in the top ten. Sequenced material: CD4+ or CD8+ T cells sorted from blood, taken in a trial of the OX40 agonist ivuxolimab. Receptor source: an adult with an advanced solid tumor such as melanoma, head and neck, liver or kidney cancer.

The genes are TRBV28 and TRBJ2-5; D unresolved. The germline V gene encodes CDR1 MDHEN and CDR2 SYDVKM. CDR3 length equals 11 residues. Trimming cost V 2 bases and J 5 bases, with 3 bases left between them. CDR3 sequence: CASSLEETQYF. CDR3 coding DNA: TGTGCCAGCAGTTTAGAGGAGACCCAGTACTTC.

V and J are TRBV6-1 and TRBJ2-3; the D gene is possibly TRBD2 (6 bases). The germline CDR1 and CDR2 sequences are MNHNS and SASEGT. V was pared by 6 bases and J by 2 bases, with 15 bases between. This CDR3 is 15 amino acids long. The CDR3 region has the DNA TGTGCCAGCAGCGGCGGGGTGTCGAACACAGATACGCAGTATTTT. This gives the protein CASSGGVSNTDTQYF.

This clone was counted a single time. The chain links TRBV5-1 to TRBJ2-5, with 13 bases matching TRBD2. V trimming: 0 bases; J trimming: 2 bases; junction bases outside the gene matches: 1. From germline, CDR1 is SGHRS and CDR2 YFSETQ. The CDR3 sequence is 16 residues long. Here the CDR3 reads CASSLVGLAGQETQYF. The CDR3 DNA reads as TGCGCCAGCAGCTTGGTGGGACTAGCGGGACAAGAGACCCAGTACTTC.

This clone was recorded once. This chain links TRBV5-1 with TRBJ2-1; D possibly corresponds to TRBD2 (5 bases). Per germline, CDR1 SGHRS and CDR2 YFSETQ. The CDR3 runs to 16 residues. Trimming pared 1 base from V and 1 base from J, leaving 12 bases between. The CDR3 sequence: CASSLFAGRSYNEQFF. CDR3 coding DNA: TGCGCCAGCAGCTTGTTCGCGGGTAGGTCCTACAATGAGCAGTTCTTC. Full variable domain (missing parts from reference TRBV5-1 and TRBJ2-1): KAGVTQTPRYLIKTRGQQVTLSCSPISGHRSVSWYQQTPGQGLQFLFEYFSETQRNKGNFPGRFSGRQFSNSRSEMNVSTLELGDSALYLCASSLFAGRSYNEQFFGPGTRLTVL.

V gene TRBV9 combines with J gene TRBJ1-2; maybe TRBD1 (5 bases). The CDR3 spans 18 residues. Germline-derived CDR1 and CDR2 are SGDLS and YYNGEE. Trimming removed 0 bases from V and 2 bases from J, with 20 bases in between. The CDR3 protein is CASSVALGGGSRNYGYTF. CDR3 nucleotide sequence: TGTGCCAGCAGCGTAGCCCTCGGCGGGGGGTCTCGAAACTATGGCTACACCTTC.

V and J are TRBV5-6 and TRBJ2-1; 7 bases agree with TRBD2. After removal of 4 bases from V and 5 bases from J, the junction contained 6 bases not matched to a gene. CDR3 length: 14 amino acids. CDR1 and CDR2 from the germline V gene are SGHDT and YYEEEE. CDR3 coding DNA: TGTGCCAGCAGCACCGGGGGGAACCACAATGAGCAGTTCTTC. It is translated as CASSTGGNHNEQFF.

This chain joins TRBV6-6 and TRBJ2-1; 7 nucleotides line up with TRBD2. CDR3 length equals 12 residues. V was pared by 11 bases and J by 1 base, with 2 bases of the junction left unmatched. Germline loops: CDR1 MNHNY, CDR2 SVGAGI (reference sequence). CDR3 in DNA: TGTGCCGGGAGGGATTCCTACAATGAGCAGTTCTTC. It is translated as CAGRDSYNEQFF.